This paragraph covers one TCR beta chain sequence. The clone's antigen remains unknown. One base away there is no much larger clone; base qualities are not given. The entry originates in a study of shared clonotypes between healthy human individuals (dated by TCRdb to 2018 to 2020). About the investigation overall: The cohort comprised a couple of women and a few men aged 18 to 49 years. Between about 0.94 and 8.9 billion PBMCs per donor were obtained by leukapheresis. To estimate repertoire size and how much clonotypes are shared between individuals, the study performed deep sequencing of blood TCR repertoires from 4 to 6 healthy adults. To increase sequencing depth and limit assay-specific biases, different laboratories used diverse techniques to prepare libraries and sequence TCR repertoires. For each donor, CD4 naive and CD4 memory were each given three plates, CD8 naive was given two plates, and CD8 memory was given one plate. General conclusions and limits of the study: Larger estimated clonotype richness was generally found for naive subsets than for memory subsets. The genetic and exposure-history diversity represented was limited by the small number of donors. Sampling was limited to blood, and TCR repertoires in tissue likely differ from TCR repertoires in blood. Incomplete sequencing was indicated by rarefaction of sorted-subset datasets, despite the large sequencing depth. Higher generation probabilities were observed for clonotypes shared by all four sorted-subset donors than for non-shared clonotypes. Based on pairwise subsampling, the degree of clonotype sharing among donors was expected to be affected by sequencing depth. When several donors were compared, the shared fraction of clonotypes was about 5.5% for naive CD4, approximately 3.5% for naive CD8, roughly 2.5% for memory CD4, and about 0.36% for memory CD8.

CD8 naive samples consisted of CD45RO-negative cells that were positively selected for CCR7, yielding a CD45RA+CCR7+ population without TemRA cells. Donors were healthy HIV-negative adults with no recently reported acute infections or vaccinations. All donors were Caucasian adults living in Nashville, Tennessee, USA. After blood collection by leukapheresis, PBMCs were isolated using Ficoll-Histopaque density gradient centrifugation and then cryopreserved in the vapor phase of liquid nitrogen. Analytical flow cytometry was used to check the purity and quantity of each magnetically sorted T cell population. Each sorted fraction had its genomic DNA isolated and then quantified by UV absorbance on a Nanodrop 2000c. V is pruned by 2 bases and J by 3 bases, leaving 12 bases of the junction without a gene match. Spanning cysteine to phenylalanine, the CDR3 consists of 17 amino acids. Here the CDR3 DNA is all that survives: 51 bases in frame from base 1. Sequences ENHRY (CDR1) and SYGVKD (CDR2) are obtained from the germline V gene.

Using the deep immunoSEQ assay, TCR CDR3 regions were amplified from genomic DNA by multiplex PCR. Genomic DNA extracted from each cell subset was distributed evenly over all wells of several immunoSEQ 96-well plates, and each plate served as one replicate. Each replicate PCR for sorted subsets received approximately 200 ng genomic DNA, equal to 30,000 or so T cell genomes. The purified libraries were quantified using a Qubit 3.0 fluorometer, sized with a Bioanalyzer 2100, and then quantified again using the KAPA Library Quantification kit. A separate single-read 150-cycle Illumina NextSeq 550 flow cell was used to sequence each immunoSEQ 96-well plate. Turning to the authors' computational methods: The immunoSEQ output contained only junctional sequences without quality scores, so filtering could not match that applied to full-length reads. Sequences were annotated with PyIR, a Python wrapper for IgBLAST v1.9, and V/J genes and CDR3 were assigned using IMGT germline references. Reads with weak V/J assignments (E-value above 1e-6), missing CDR3, stop codons, out-of-frame junctions, or ambiguous translated residues were removed. V3J clonotypes were defined as sequences sharing an identical inferred V gene, J gene, and CDR3 amino acid sequence. Percentage overlap between repertoires was computed as shared unique clonotypes divided by the size of the smaller repertoire. RTK rarefaction, the Chao1 estimator, and Recon v2.1 estimates of unobserved clonotypes were used to assess repertoire richness. For all TCRbeta clonotypes obtained by the gDNA method from a few donors, generation probabilities were computed with OLGA. TCRdb obtained this table from immuneACCESS and retained in-frame rearrangements with V and J assigned. These tables miss some clones; where compared with another copy, unresolved V genes account for less than half of the shortfall, and the remainder is unexplained. The V and J calls and clone size are taken from that table; D and trimming were inferred from the DNA. In all, the sample holds some 2,000,000 clones, and about 95% of those were seen once. More than 0.95% of the sample is in the top ten clones.

This sequence uses TRBV10-3 and TRBJ2-7; 8 central nucleotides agree with TRBD1. Sequenced: naive CD8+ T cells sorted from blood. Read against the paper, the sample's cell subset or site label means: CD45RA+CCR7+. This clonotype originated in a man aged 18 to 29 in good health. In nucleotides, the sequence is TGTGCCATCAGTGAGCCCGAGACAGGGGATCCGAACTACGAGCAGTACTTC. Translated, it reads CAISEPETGDPNYEQYF.